The 22 T cell receptor beta chains in this list originate from one sample, sequenced in a study of blood T cell repertoires in COVID-19. Assay: immunoSEQ multiplex PCR; the TCRdb copy retains only in-frame clones and omits some. The sample includes 50,000 to 55,000 clones, approximately 92% of them seen just once. Sequencing was performed on peripheral blood. Receptors originate from a man in his sixties with active COVID-19.

This CDR3 is CASSLTNRAGELFF. CDR3 bases: TGTGCCAGCAGCTTGACAAACAGGGCCGGGGAGCTGTTTTTT. V usage is TRBV7-2 and J usage is TRBJ2-2, with TRBD1 as a possible D gene (6 bases). CDR1 and CDR2 from the germline V gene are SGHTA and FQGNSA. This CDR3 is 14 amino acids long. The germline V and J ends were trimmed by 3 bases and 6 bases, with 11 bases remaining between them.

V usage is TRBV4-3 and J usage is TRBJ2-2; TRBD1 agrees at 7 bases. This CDR3 comprises 15 residues. V was clipped by 1 base and J by 7 bases; unmatched bases: 6. From germline, CDR1 is LGHNA and CDR2 YSLEER. The CDR3 DNA reads TGCGCCAGCAGCCAAGTCGACAGGGTTGGCGGGGAGCTGTTTTTT. As protein: CASSQVDRVGGELFF.

V usage is TRBV24-1 and J usage is TRBJ2-1; 10 nucleotides agree with TRBD1. Per the germline V gene, CDR1 is KGHDR and CDR2 is SFDVKD. The CDR3 has 15 amino acids. V lost 7 bases and J lost 4; bases outside the gene matches: 6. CDR3: CATSFGTGVYNEQFF. In nucleotides, the CDR3 is TGTGCCACCAGCTTTGGGACAGGGGTTTACAATGAGCAGTTCTTC.

The rearrangement uses TRBV7-2 and TRBJ2-4; possible D gene TRBD2, 6 bases. Trimming removed 5 bases at V and 0 bases at J, with 11 bases between. The CDR3 has 15 amino acids. Germline lookup yields CDR1 SGHTA and CDR2 FQGNSA. DNA of the CDR3: TGTGCCAGCAGCGAGCCGGGACTAGCCAAAAACATTCAGTACTTC. This encodes CASSEPGLAKNIQYF.

The chain carries TRBV19 and TRBJ2-6; weak D call: TRBD1 (6 bases). The CDR3 runs 15 residues. CDR1 LNHDA and CDR2 SQIVND come from the germline V gene (reference sequence). Trimming took off 6 bases at V and 0 bases at J, with 9 bases between the two ends. As DNA, the CDR3 is TGTGCCAGTAGCACACAGGGCTCTGGGGCCAACGTCCTGACTTTC. Its translation is CASSTQGSGANVLTF. The full variable domain, rest sourced from reference TRBV19 and TRBJ2-6, is DGGITQSPKYLFRKEGQNVTLSCEQNLNHDAMYWYRQDPGQGLRLIYYSQIVNDFQKGDIAEGYSVSREKKESFPLTVTSAQKNPTAFYLCASSTQGSGANVLTFGAGSRLTVL.

The J gene is TRBJ1-1, the V gene TRBV18; D is ambiguous. CDR3 length: 16 amino acids. Trimming left V 0 bases short and J 1 base short, with 12 bases between. CDR1 is KGHSH and CDR2 is LQKENI in the germline V gene. The CDR3 reads CASSPPLISKNTEAFF. The CDR3 region has the DNA TGTGCCAGCTCACCACCACTGATTTCAAAGAACACTGAAGCTTTCTTT.

The chain couples TRBV5-4 to TRBJ1-1; D perhaps matches TRBD1 (6 bases). V was shortened by 0 bases and J by 3 bases, with 15 bases between the two germline ends. The V gene's germline CDR1 is SGHNT and CDR2 YYREEE (reference sequence). This CDR3 comprises 16 residues. CDR3 residues: CASSLENRVWDTEAFF. The DNA for the CDR3 is TGTGCCAGCAGCTTGGAAAACAGGGTGTGGGACACTGAAGCTTTCTTT.

The rearrangement uses TRBV7-9 and TRBJ2-1; 8 positions match TRBD1. The germline V gene encodes CDR1 SEHNR and CDR2 FQNEAQ (reference sequence). This CDR3 region has 12 residues. Trimming cost V 5 bases and J 10 bases; bases outside gene matches: 4. CDR3 nucleotide sequence: TGTGCCAGCAGCATAGACAGGGGCGAGCAGTTCTTC. Encoded protein: CASSIDRGEQFF.

The chain recombines TRBV5-3 with TRBJ2-6, with 9 bases lining up with TRBD2. TRBV5-3 has ORF status, its function being uncertain. This CDR3 is built from 18 residues. J was trimmed by 2 bases and V by 5 bases; bases with no gene match: 11. CDR3 protein: CARRHVLAGRAGANVLTF. The DNA of the CDR3 is TGTGCCAGAAGGCATGTTCTAGCGGGAAGGGCTGGGGCCAACGTCCTGACTTTC.

The chain joins TRBV18 to TRBJ2-3; 9 bases line up with TRBD2. The V and J ends lost 3 bases and 4 bases, in that order; junction bases with no gene match: 8. This CDR3 region has 16 residues. In germline, CDR1 is KGHSH, CDR2 LQKENI. The DNA of the CDR3 is TGTGCCAGCTCACCTCGGTTAGCGGGAGTGGCAGATACGCAGTATTTT. Translation: CASSPRLAGVADTQYF.

The chain carries TRBV28 and TRBJ1-5; 9 bases line up with TRBD1. This CDR3 has 15 amino acids. The J segment lost 6 bases and the V segment lost 3 bases, leaving 6 bases of the junction unmatched. Germline lookup yields CDR1 MDHEN and CDR2 SYDVKM. The CDR3 here is CASSLSGQGSQPQHF. Here the CDR3 DNA reads TGTGCCAGCAGTTTGTCGGGACAGGGTAGTCAGCCCCAGCATTTT. The variable domain in full, with the rest retrieved from reference TRBV28 and TRBJ1-5, is DVKVTQSSRYLVKRTGEKVFLECVQDMDHENMFWYRQDPGLGLRLIYFSYDVKMKEKGDIPEGYSVSREKKERFSLILESASTNQTSMYLCASSLSGQGSQPQHFGDGTRLSIL.

The gene calls are TRBV24-1 and TRBJ2-3; D is ambiguous. V was cut by 3 bases and J by 3 bases, with 6 bases left in between. The CDR3 runs 13 residues. Looked up from germline, CDR1 is KGHDR and CDR2 is SFDVKD. CDR3 residues: CATSDPPTDTQYF. For the CDR3, the DNA is TGTGCCACCAGTGATCCCCCAACAGATACGCAGTATTTT.

The chain links TRBV27 to TRBJ1-6; a possible D gene is TRBD1 (5 bases). Germline CDR1 MNHEY, CDR2 SMNVEV (reference sequence). This CDR3 has 13 residues. V lost 5 bases to trimming and J lost 7 bases, with 9 bases between them. The CDR3 reads CASSPWTNSPLHF. The CDR3 nucleotides read TGTGCCAGCAGTCCATGGACAAATTCACCCCTCCACTTT.

V is TRBV28 and J is TRBJ1-5, with TRBD1 matching 9 bases. J was trimmed by 3 bases and V by 6 bases; bases with no gene match: 6. In germline, CDR1 is MDHEN, CDR2 SYDVKM. This CDR3 region has 15 residues. The CDR3 reads CASRSYRGLNQPQHF. The CDR3 DNA follows: TGTGCCAGCAGATCATACAGGGGGCTCAATCAGCCCCAGCATTTT.

This chain joins TRBV6-5 and TRBJ2-1, with 10 bases matching TRBD2. The CDR3 spans 16 residues. Germline V gene data show CDR1 as MNHEY and CDR2 as SVGAGI. After removal of 0 bases from V and 8 bases from J, the junction contained 7 bases not matched to a gene. The CDR3 sequence is CASSYSWLAGVHEQFF. The CDR3 region has the DNA TGTGCCAGCAGTTACTCGTGGCTAGCGGGAGTTCATGAGCAGTTCTTC.

CDR3 DNA sequence: TGTGCCAGCAGTTACTTCCGGGCAGGGGGAAACACCATATATTTT. Encoded protein: CASSYFRAGGNTIYF. This chain links TRBV6-5 with TRBJ1-3; D perhaps matches TRBD1 (5 bases). There are 15 residues in the CDR3. Germline lookup yields CDR1 MNHEY and CDR2 SVGAGI. Trimming removed 1 base from V and 4 bases from J, with 11 bases in between.

A word on this clone: At one end the junction does not follow the germline gene, possibly because of a read error. The chain uses TRBV7-2 and TRBJ2-5; maybe TRBD2 (5 bases). The V gene's germline CDR1 is SGHTA and CDR2 FQGNSA. CDR3 length: 14 amino acids. CDR3 nucleotides: TGTGCCAGCAGCATAGCGAGGCACCAAGAGACCCAGTACTTC. It specifies CASSIARHQETQYF.

The chain recombines TRBV5-3 with TRBJ1-6; TRBD1 agrees at 9 bases. TRBV5-3 is known as an ORF, though its function is uncertain. V lost 4 bases, J lost 9 bases, and 8 bases stayed unmatched. This CDR3 has 15 residues. The CDR3: CARSGNRGQCSPLHF. Written as DNA, the CDR3 is TGTGCCAGAAGCGGCAACAGGGGGCAGTGTTCACCCCTCCACTTT.

The CDR3 DNA reads as TGTGCCAGCAGTCCCGGGAGCGGCGGGCAGTTCTTC. Its translation: CASSPGSGGQFF. This sequence joins TRBV12-3 or TRBV12-4 and TRBJ2-1; a weak D match, TRBD2 (6 bases). The CDR3 is 12 residues long. Trimming shortened V by 5 bases and J by 12 bases, and 14 bases separated the two germline ends.

The chain recombines TRBV12-3 or TRBV12-4 with TRBJ2-5; 8 bases are a match to TRBD2. The CDR3 sequence is 13 residues long. The V gene end was trimmed by 5 bases and the J gene end by 5 bases; junction bases not matched to a gene: 4. CDR3 amino acids: CASSPGGGETQYF. The CDR3 DNA reads as TGTGCCAGCAGTCCCGGGGGGGGCGAGACCCAGTACTTC.

The chain combines TRBV7-3 with TRBJ2-1, with 10 bases that match TRBD2. J gave up 4 bases and V 5 bases, and 8 bases lay outside the gene matches. This CDR3 is built from 16 residues. Germline V gene data show CDR1 as SGHTA and CDR2 as FQGTGA. In DNA form, the CDR3 reads TGTGCCAGCAGCCCAATAAGGACTAGCGGATACAATGAGCAGTTCTTC. Translated: CASSPIRTSGYNEQFF.

The chain links TRBV9 to TRBJ2-7; 10 positions match TRBD1. There are 15 residues in the CDR3. V was pared by 4 bases and J by 2 bases, with 6 bases of the junction left unmatched. Looked up from germline, CDR1 is SGDLS and CDR2 is YYNGEE. The CDR3 here is CASSTRQGATYEQYF. The CDR3 nucleotides are TGTGCCAGCAGCACTCGACAGGGGGCAACCTACGAGCAGTACTTC.